What follows is one T cell receptor (beta chain) and its context. Which antigen it targets is not known. No quality values exist for individual bases; no much larger clone is one base distant. V is pruned by 2 bases and J by 2 bases, leaving 9 bases of the junction without a gene match. From the cysteine through the phenylalanine, the CDR3 covers 16 amino acids. The retained sequence is limited to the CDR3, 48 bases, with the frame set at the first base. CDR1 LGHNT and CDR2 FRNRAP were looked up in the germline V gene. Library preparation employed the immunoSEQ multiplex PCR assay. The original pipeline was this. During preprocessing, nonproductive sequences were removed, as were CDR3s that did not start with C, did not end with F or W, or were shorter than 7 amino acids. The MANAFEST web app identified antigen-specific clonotypes based on expansion compared with the reference and other culture wells. A clone counted as positive if significantly expanded in 2 of 3 replicate wells versus the reference culture at FDR below 0.05. A further requirement for positive clones was significant expansion compared with all other tandem wells, along with an odds ratio above 5. CDR3 homology was quantified as pairwise Levenshtein distance, calculated with the stringdist R package after three terminal residues were trimmed from each end. As stored in TCRdb, this immuneACCESS dataset retains in-frame rearrangements with V and J assigned. A fraction of the clones does not appear; measured against another copy, unresolved V genes explain less than half of the discrepancy, and the remainder lacks a known reason. The V and J calls and clone size are taken from that table; D and trimming were inferred from the DNA. The sample records under 25,000 clones, approximately 78% of which are singletons. 15% to 20% of the sample goes to the ten largest clones.

The sample is drawn from a study of CD4 T cells in relation to SARS-CoV-2 and coronaviruses (dated by TCRdb to the early 2020s). In the study overall: The ViraFEST assay cultured PBMCs with antigen for more than nine days, then sequenced TCR beta CDR3s to find antigen-specific clonal expansions. The negative reference condition was either a culture with an HIV-1 Nef peptide pool or a culture with no peptide. A different TCR-beta assay, based on Illumina, was used to sequence expansion assays from other donors in the study. The study assessed, at the TCR clonotype level, memory CD4+ T cell crossreactivity between SARS-CoV-2 and common cold coronavirus spike proteins. Patient-derived lymphoblastoid cell lines were used to map the HLA restriction of shared crossreactive spike epitopes. The Adaptive Biotechnologies TCR-sequencing kit was used for samples from a few pre-COVID donors and for the naive versus memory experiments, whereas the other data were Illumina-based. Overall results and qualifications from the work: Crossreactivity analysis centred on spike protein, so crossreactivity against other viral proteins was not assessed. Roughly 60% of donors had memory CD4+ clonotypes that crossrecognized SARS-CoV-2 and at least one common cold coronavirus spike. Pre-pandemic and post-infection samples were not both contributed by any donor, so tracing of the source of pre-existing responses was limited. The study was limited by small numbers of patients and tested TCRs. Crossreactive clones showed significantly weaker SARS-CoV-2-driven expansion than monoreactive clones, consistent with antigenic imprinting.

CD4+ T cells from unexposed donors were collected before the COVID-19 pandemic (2011-2018). The EasySep CD4+ T cell isolation kit was used to isolate CD4+ T cells once the cultures had run for roughly 11 days. As far as cell numbers permitted, CD4+ T cells from unexposed donors were tested for reactivity against SARS-CoV-2 S and N as well as four spike pools from common cold coronaviruses. PBMCs were cultured at 1.5 million to 2 million per well in IMDM supplemented with around 5% human AB serum and 9 to 10 IU/ml IL-2. Half of the culture medium was replaced with fresh IL-2-containing medium on days 3 and 7. In general, every peptide culture condition was set up in three replicate wells. The leukapheresis product used for the unexposed donors was purchased from a commercial source. Ficoll-Paque PLUS gradient centrifugation was used to isolate PBMCs from leukapheresis product or whole blood. PBMCs were either cryopreserved at -140°C or used fresh in the expansion assay. The QIAamp Micro DNA Kit was used to extract genomic DNA from the CD4+ T cells.

In this chain, TRBV12-5 is recombined with TRBJ2-7; 7 central nucleotides agree with TRBD2. This receptor was obtained from a human donor in good health. The sequenced sample was CD4+ T cells from PBMCs, cultured in vitro. The CDR3 protein: CASGLRLATETYEQYF. The DNA sequence is TGTGCTAGTGGTTTGAGACTAGCTACGGAAACCTACGAGCAGTACTTC.